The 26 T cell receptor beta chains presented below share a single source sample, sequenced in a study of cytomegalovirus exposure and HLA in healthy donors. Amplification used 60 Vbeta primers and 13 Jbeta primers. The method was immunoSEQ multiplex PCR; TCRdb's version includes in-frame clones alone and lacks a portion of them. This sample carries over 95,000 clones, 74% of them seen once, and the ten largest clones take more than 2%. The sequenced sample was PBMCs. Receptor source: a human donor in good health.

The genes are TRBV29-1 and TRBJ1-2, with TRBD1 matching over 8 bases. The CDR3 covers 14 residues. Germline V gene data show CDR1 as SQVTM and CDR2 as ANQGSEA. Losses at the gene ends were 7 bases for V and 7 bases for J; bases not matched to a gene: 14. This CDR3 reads CSAGTGVGLGGYTF. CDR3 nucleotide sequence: TGCAGCGCCGGGACAGGTGTGGGACTCGGTGGCTACACCTTC.

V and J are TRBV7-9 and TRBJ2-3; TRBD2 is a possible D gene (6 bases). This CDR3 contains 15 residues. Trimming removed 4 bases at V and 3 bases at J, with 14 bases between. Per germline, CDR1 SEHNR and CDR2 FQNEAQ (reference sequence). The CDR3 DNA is TGTGCCAGCAGCTCTTTGACTAGTGAGACAGATACGCAGTATTTT. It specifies CASSSLTSETDTQYF.

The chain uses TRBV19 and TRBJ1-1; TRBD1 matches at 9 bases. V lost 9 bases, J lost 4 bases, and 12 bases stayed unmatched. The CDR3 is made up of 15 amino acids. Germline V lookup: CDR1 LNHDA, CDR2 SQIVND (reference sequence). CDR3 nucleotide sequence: TGTGCCAGCTCGCGAGCGACAGGGGGTCGCACTGAAGCTTTCTTT. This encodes CASSRATGGRTEAFF.

The CDR3, as DNA: TGTGCCAGCAGTCAACAGGGGGTCGCTAACTATGGCTACACCTTC. Residues: CASSQQGVANYGYTF. This chain joins TRBV28 and TRBJ1-2, with 8 nucleotides matching TRBD1. Germline-derived CDR1 and CDR2 are MDHEN and SYDVKM. The V and J ends lost 5 bases and 0 bases, in that order; junction bases with no gene match: 5. This CDR3 spans 15 amino acids.

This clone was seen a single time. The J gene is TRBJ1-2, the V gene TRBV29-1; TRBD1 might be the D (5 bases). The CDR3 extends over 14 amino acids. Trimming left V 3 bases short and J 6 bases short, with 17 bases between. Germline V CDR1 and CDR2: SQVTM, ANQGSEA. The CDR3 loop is CSVDFGRVGDGYTF. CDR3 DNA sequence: TGCAGCGTTGATTTTGGCAGGGTTGGCGATGGCTACACCTTC.

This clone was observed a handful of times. The CDR3 here is CASSMGPGPYEQYF. For the CDR3, the DNA is TGTGCCAGCAGCATGGGACCAGGCCCCTACGAGCAGTACTTC. The rearrangement links TRBV5-5 to TRBJ2-7; possibly TRBD1 or TRBD2 for D (5 bases each). The V gene lost 4 bases and the J gene lost 2 bases, with 13 bases spanning the gap. The CDR3 spans 14 residues. Germline assignment: CDR1 SGHKS and CDR2 YYEKEE (reference sequence).

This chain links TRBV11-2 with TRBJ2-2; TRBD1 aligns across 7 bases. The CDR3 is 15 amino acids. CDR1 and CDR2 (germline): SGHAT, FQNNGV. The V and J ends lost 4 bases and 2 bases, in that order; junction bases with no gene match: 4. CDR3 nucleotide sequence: TGTGCCAGCAGCTCGAGACAGGGAAACACCGGGGAGCTGTTTTTT. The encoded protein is CASSSRQGNTGELFF.

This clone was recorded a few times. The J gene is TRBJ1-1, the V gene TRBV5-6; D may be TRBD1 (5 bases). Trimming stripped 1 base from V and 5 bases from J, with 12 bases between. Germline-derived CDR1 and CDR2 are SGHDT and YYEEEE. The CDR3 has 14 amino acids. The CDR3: CASSLIREGTEAFF. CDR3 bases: TGTGCCAGCAGCTTGATCAGGGAAGGAACTGAAGCTTTCTTT. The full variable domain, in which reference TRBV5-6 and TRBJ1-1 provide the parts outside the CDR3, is DAGVTQSPTHLIKTRGQQVTLRCSPKSGHDTVSWYQQALGQGPQFIFQYYEEEERQRGNFPDRFSGHQFPNYSSELNVNALLLGDSALYLCASSLIREGTEAFFGQGTRLTVV.

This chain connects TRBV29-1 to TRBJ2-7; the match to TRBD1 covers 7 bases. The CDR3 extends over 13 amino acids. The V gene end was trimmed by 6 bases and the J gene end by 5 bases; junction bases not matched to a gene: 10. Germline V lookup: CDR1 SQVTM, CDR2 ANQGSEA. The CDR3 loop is CSVKGGQDNEQYF. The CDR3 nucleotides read TGCAGCGTCAAGGGTGGACAGGACAACGAGCAGTACTTC.

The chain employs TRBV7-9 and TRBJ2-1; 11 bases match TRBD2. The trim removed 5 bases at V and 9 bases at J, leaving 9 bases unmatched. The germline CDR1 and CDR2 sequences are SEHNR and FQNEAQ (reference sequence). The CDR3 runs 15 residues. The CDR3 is CASSAHSGGAAEQFF. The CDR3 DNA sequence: TGTGCCAGCAGCGCACATAGCGGGGGGGCAGCTGAGCAGTTCTTC.

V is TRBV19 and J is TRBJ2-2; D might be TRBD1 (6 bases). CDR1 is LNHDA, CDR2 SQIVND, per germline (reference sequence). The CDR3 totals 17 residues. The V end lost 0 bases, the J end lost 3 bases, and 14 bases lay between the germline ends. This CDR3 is CASSIDRGQGYTGELFF. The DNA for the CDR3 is TGTGCCAGTAGTATAGATCGCGGGCAGGGGTACACCGGGGAGCTGTTTTTT.

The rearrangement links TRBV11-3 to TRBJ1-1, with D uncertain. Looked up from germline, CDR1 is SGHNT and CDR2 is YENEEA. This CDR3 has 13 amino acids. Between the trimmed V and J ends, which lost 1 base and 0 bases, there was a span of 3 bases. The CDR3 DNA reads TGTGCCAGCAGCTTAGTAGTGAACACTGAAGCTTTCTTT. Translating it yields CASSLVVNTEAFF. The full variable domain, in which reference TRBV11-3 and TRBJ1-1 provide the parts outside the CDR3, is EAGVVQSPRYKIIEKKQPVAFWCNPISGHNTLYWYLQNLGQGPELLIRYENEEAVDDSQLPKDRFSAERLKGVDSTLKIQPAELGDSAVYLCASSLVVNTEAFFGQGTRLTVV.

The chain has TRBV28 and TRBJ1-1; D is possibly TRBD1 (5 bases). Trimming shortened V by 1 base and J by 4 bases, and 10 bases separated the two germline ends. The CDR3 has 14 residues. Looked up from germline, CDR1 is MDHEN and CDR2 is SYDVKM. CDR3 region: CASSLLGGSTEAFF. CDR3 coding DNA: TGTGCCAGCAGTTTATTGGGGGGGAGCACTGAAGCTTTCTTT.

The CDR3 protein is CASSVTSPLSYNEQFF. CDR3 DNA: TGTGCCAGCAGCGTTACTAGCCCCCTCTCCTACAATGAGCAGTTCTTC. The rearrangement uses TRBV5-5 and TRBJ2-1; the D gene is possibly TRBD2 (6 bases). Trimming cost V 4 bases and J 0 bases, with 14 bases left between them. In germline, CDR1 is SGHKS, CDR2 YYEKEE (reference sequence). This CDR3 is built from 16 residues.

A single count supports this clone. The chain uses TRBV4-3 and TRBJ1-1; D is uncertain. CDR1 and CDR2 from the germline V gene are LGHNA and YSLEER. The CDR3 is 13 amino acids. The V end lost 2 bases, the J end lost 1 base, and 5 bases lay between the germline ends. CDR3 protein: CASSQHRNTEAFF. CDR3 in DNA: TGCGCCAGCAGCCAACATAGGAACACTGAAGCTTTCTTT.

Here the CDR3 reads CASSKGLDHSTDTQYF. Here the CDR3 DNA reads TGTGCCAGCAGTAAAGGACTAGACCACAGCACAGATACGCAGTATTTT. The V call is TRBV25-1, the J call TRBJ2-3, with 7 bases that match TRBD2. This CDR3 is built from 16 residues. Germline loops: CDR1 MGHDK, CDR2 SYGVNS. J lost 0 bases, V lost 5 bases, and 8 bases had no gene match.

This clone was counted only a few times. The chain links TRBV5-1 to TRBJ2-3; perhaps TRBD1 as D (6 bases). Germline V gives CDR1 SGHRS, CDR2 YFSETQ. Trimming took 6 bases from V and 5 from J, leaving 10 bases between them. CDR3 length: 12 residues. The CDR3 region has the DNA TGCGCCAGCAACAGGGATGTAGATACGCAGTATTTT. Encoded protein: CASNRDVDTQYF. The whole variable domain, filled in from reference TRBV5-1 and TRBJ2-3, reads KAGVTQTPRYLIKTRGQQVTLSCSPISGHRSVSWYQQTPGQGLQFLFEYFSETQRNKGNFPGRFSGRQFSNSRSEMNVSTLELGDSALYLCASNRDVDTQYFGPGTRLTVL.

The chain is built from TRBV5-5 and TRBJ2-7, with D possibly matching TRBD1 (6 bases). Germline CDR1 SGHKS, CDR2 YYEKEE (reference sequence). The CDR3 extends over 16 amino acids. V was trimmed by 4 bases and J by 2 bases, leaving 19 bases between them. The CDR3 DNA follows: TGTGCCAGCAGCATTGGACAGCACCCAGAAGCCTACGAGCAGTACTTC. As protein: CASSIGQHPEAYEQYF.

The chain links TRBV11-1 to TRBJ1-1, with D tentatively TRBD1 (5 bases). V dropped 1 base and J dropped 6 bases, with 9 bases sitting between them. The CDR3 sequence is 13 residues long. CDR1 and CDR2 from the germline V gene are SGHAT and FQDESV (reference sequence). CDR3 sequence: CASSLVAGSEAFF. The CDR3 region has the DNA TGTGCCAGCAGCTTAGTGGCAGGGTCTGAAGCTTTCTTT.

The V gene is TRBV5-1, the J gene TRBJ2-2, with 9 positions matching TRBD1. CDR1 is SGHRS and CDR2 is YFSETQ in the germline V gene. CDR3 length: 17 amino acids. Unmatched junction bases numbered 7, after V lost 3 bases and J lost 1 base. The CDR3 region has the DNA TGCGCCAGCAGCTGGCTGCCGGGACAGGGGAACACCGGGGAGCTGTTTTTT. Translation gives CASSWLPGQGNTGELFF.

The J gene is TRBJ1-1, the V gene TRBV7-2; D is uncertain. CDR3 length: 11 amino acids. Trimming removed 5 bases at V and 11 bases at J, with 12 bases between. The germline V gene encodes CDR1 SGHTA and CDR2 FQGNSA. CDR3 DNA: TGTGCCAGCAGCCTCCGGCGGGTGGCTTTCTTT. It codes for CASSLRRVAFF.

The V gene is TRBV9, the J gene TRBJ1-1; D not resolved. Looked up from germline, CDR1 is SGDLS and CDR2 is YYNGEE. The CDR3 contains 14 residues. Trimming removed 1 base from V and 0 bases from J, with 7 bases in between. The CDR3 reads CASSVSTVNTEAFF. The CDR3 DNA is TGTGCCAGCAGCGTAAGTACAGTGAACACTGAAGCTTTCTTT.

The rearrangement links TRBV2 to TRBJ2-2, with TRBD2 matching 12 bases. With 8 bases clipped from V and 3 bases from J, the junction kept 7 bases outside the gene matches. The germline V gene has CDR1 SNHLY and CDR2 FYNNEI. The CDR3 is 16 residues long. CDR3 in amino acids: CASGRLAGEDTGELFF. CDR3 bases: TGTGCCAGCGGGAGACTAGCGGGAGAGGACACCGGGGAGCTGTTTTTT.

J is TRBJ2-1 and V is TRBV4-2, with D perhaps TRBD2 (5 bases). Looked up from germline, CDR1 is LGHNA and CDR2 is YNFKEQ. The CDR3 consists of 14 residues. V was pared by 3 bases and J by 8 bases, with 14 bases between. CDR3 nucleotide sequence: TGTGCCAGCAGCCAGCAACTAGTAGGTGATGAGCAGTTCTTC. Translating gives CASSQQLVGDEQFF.

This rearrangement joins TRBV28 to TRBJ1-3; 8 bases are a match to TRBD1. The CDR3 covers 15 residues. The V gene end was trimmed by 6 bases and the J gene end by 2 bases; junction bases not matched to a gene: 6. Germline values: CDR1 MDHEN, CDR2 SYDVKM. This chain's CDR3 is CASRIGTGAGNTIYF. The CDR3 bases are TGTGCCAGCAGAATCGGGACAGGAGCTGGAAACACCATATATTTT.

CDR3 sequence reads: CSVTTSGRLNIQYF. The CDR3 region has the DNA TGCAGCGTCACGACTAGCGGGAGGCTAAACATTCAGTACTTC. The chain uses TRBV29-1 and TRBJ2-4; 13 nucleotides match TRBD2. V was pared by 6 bases and J by 6 bases, with 5 bases of the junction left unmatched. Germline lookup yields CDR1 SQVTM and CDR2 ANQGSEA. The CDR3 contains 14 residues.